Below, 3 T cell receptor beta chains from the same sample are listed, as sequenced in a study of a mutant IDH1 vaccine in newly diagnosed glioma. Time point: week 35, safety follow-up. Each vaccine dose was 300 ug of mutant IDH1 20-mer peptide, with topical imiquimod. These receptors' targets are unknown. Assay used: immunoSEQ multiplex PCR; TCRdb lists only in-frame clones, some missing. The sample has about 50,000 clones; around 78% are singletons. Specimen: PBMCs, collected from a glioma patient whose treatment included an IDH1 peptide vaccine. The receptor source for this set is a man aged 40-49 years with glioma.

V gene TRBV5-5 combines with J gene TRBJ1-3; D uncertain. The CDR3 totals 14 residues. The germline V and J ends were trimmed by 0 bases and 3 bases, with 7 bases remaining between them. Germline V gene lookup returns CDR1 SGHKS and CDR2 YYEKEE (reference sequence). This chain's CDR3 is CASSLGSGGNTIYF. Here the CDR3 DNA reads TGTGCCAGCAGCTTGGGGTCGGGTGGAAACACCATATATTTT.

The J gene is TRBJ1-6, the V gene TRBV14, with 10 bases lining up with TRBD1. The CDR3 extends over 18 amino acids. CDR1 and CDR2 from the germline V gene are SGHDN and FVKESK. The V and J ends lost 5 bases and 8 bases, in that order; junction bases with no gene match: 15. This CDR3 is CASSFAFPGQGSYSPLHF. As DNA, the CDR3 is TGTGCCAGCAGCTTCGCCTTTCCGGGACAGGGGAGTTATTCACCCCTCCACTTT.

CDR3 nucleotide sequence: TGTGCCAGTAACGGCAGGGACACAGATACGCAGTATTTT. Translated: CASNGRDTDTQYF. The chain carries TRBV19 and TRBJ2-3; perhaps TRBD1 as D (5 bases). V was clipped by 7 bases and J by 2 bases, with 10 bases between them. Germline V gene lookup returns CDR1 LNHDA and CDR2 SQIVND (reference sequence). This CDR3 comprises 13 residues.